A selection of T cell receptor beta chains follows, all from one sample in a study of blood T cells in healthy people across ages. Using its own MiXCR run on the 5' RACE reads, TCRdb lists one record per CDR3 protein. This sample yields over 1.5 million distinct CDR3 sequences, of which roughly 50% are seen a single time; roughly 2% belongs to the top ten. Sequencing was performed on blood. The receptors shown here come from a middle-aged woman in good health. Both conserved end residues are part of each CDR3. Each record gives: J gene, clone size, V gene, D gene, CDR3 DNA, CDR3 protein. D genes are given only for firm matches. Clone size is shown for a subset of rows, as once, few, many or a class of expanded clone.

J: TRBJ1-2
size: .
V: TRBV6-5
D: TRBD1
DNA: TGTGCCAGCAGCCAGACAGGGGGTTTTTATGGCTACACCTTC
CDR3: CASSQTGGFYGYTF

J: TRBJ2-5
size: .
V: TRBV15
D: .
DNA: TGTGCCACCAGCAGTCATATCGGGACGGCGCAAGAGACCCAGTACTTC
CDR3: CATSSHIGTAQETQYF

J: TRBJ2-5
size: .
V: TRBV3-1
D: .
DNA: TGTGCCAGCAGCCGGTGGAGTCGGGAGACCCAGTACTTC
CDR3: CASSRWSRETQYF

J: TRBJ2-3
size: .
V: TRBV7-9
D: TRBD2
DNA: TGTGCCAGCACCCGGAAGAGAACTGCGGGGGGGCCGAATACGCAGTATTTT
CDR3: CASTRKRTAGGPNTQYF

J: TRBJ2-5
size: few
V: TRBV24-1
D: .
DNA: TGTGCCACCAGTGATAAGGCAGATGAAGAGACCCAGTACTTC
CDR3: CATSDKADEETQYF

J: TRBJ1-6
size: .
V: TRBV20-1
D: .
DNA: TGCAGTGCTAGAGATCCGTGGCGCGGTCCCCTTGGTTCACCCCTCCACTTT
CDR3: CSARDPWRGPLGSPLHF

J: TRBJ2-7
size: .
V: TRBV6-4
D: TRBD2
DNA: TGTGCCAGCAGTGCTAGGACTAGCGGGGATGAGCAGTACTTC
CDR3: CASSARTSGDEQYF

J: TRBJ2-7
size: .
V: TRBV7-9
D: TRBD1
DNA: TGTGCCAGCAGCTCAACAGGGGAGTGGTACGAGCAGTACTTC
CDR3: CASSSTGEWYEQYF

J: TRBJ2-5
size: .
V: TRBV24-1
D: .
DNA: TGTGCCACCAGTCCCCGGGGGGCCCAGGAGACCCAGTACTTC
CDR3: CATSPRGAQETQYF

J: TRBJ2-4
size: .
V: TRBV5-6
D: .
DNA: TGTGCCGGCAGCTCTCAGGGGGGGCCTTACATTCAGTACTTC
CDR3: CAGSSQGGPYIQYF

J: TRBJ2-6
size: .
V: TRBV5-6
D: TRBD1
DNA: TGTGCCAGCAGCTTGATGCCGAAAACGGACAGGGGGGATCCTATGTTCTCTGGGGCCAACGTCCTGACTTTC
CDR3: CASSLMPKTDRGDPMFSGANVLTF

J: TRBJ2-3
size: .
V: TRBV4-3
D: TRBD2
DNA: TGCGCCAGCAGCCAAGACCCCTCTTCTAGCGGGGGACTCGGGGATACGCAGTATTTT
CDR3: CASSQDPSSSGGLGDTQYF

J: TRBJ2-3
size: .
V: TRBV12-3/TRBV12-4
D: .
DNA: TGTGCCAGCAGTTTTGTCGGCCTTAGCACAGATACGCAGTATTTT
CDR3: CASSFVGLSTDTQYF

J: TRBJ1-2
size: .
V: TRBV4-1
D: .
DNA: TGCGCCAGCCAATTTACAGGGAATAACTATGGCTACACCTTC
CDR3: CASQFTGNNYGYTF

J: TRBJ2-5
size: .
V: TRBV15
D: .
DNA: TGTGCCACCAGTCGTGTCTTAGAAGAGACCCAGTACTTC
CDR3: CATSRVLEETQYF

J: TRBJ2-1
size: few
V: TRBV6-5
D: .
DNA: TGTGCCAGCAGTTATGGAGGGCTGACCTACAATGAGCAGTTCTTC
CDR3: CASSYGGLTYNEQFF

J: TRBJ2-7
size: .
V: TRBV27
D: .
DNA: TGTGCCAGCAGTTCCCTGGACAGGGAGGGTTACTACGAGCAGTACTTC
CDR3: CASSSLDREGYYEQYF

J: TRBJ2-1
size: .
V: TRBV20-1
D: TRBD1
DNA: TGCAGTGCCTGGACAGGGGTTTCCTACAATGAGCAGTTCTTC
CDR3: CSAWTGVSYNEQFF

J: TRBJ1-6
size: .
V: TRBV20-1
D: .
DNA: TGCAGTGCTAGACAGGGGCGCATCTATTCACCCCTCCACTTT
CDR3: CSARQGRIYSPLHF

J: TRBJ1-2
size: few
V: TRBV19
D: .
DNA: TGTGCCAGTAGTATCGGCCCGTCAGGGGGCTACACCTTC
CDR3: CASSIGPSGGYTF

J: TRBJ2-1
size: few
V: TRBV12-3/TRBV12-4
D: TRBD1
DNA: TGTGCCAGCAGTGTAGGGGCCGGGACAGCAAGAAATGAGCAGTTCTTC
CDR3: CASSVGAGTARNEQFF

J: TRBJ2-5
size: .
V: TRBV7-3
D: TRBD2
DNA: TGTGCCAGCAGCTTAACCGGGGGGGCCGGGGAGACCCAGTACTTC
CDR3: CASSLTGGAGETQYF

J: TRBJ2-7
size: few
V: TRBV6-6
D: .
DNA: TGTGCCAGCAGCCGGGACGTTTACGAGCAGTACTTC
CDR3: CASSRDVYEQYF

J: TRBJ2-4
size: few
V: TRBV20-1
D: .
DNA: TGCAGTGCCCTCCCAGTGGTCGCCAAAAACATTCAGTACTTC
CDR3: CSALPVVAKNIQYF

J: TRBJ2-3
size: .
V: TRBV12-5
D: TRBD2
DNA: TGTGCCAGTGGTTTAGGACTAGCGGGGACCTACACAGATACGCAGTATTTT
CDR3: CASGLGLAGTYTDTQYF

J: TRBJ2-1
size: .
V: TRBV4-3
D: TRBD2
DNA: TGCGCCAGCAGCCAAGTGGGGGGGGAACAGCAGTTCTTC
CDR3: CASSQVGGEQQFF

J: TRBJ2-7
size: few
V: TRBV7-9
D: TRBD1
DNA: TGTGCCAGCAGCGAGTTGGGACAGGGAAGATACGAGCAGTACTTC
CDR3: CASSELGQGRYEQYF